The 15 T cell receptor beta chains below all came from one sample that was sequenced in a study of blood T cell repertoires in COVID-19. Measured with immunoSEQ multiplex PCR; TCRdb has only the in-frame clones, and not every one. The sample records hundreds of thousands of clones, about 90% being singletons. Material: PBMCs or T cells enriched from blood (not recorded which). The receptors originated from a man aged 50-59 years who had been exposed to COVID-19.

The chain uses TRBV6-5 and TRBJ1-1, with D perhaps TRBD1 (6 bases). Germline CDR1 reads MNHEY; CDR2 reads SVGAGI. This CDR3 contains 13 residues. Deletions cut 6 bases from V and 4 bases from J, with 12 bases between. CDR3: CASRSTGSTEAFF. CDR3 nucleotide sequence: TGTGCCAGCAGGTCTACAGGGAGCACTGAAGCTTTCTTT.

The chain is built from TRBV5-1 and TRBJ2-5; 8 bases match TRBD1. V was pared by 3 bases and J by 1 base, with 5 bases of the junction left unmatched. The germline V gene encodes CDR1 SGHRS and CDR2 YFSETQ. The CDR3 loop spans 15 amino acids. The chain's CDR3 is CASSSTGDPQETQYF. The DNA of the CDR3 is TGCGCCAGCAGCTCGACAGGGGACCCCCAAGAGACCCAGTACTTC.

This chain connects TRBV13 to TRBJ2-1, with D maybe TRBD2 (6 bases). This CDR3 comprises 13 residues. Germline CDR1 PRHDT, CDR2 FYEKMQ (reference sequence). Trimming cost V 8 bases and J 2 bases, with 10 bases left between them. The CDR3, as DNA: TGTGCCAGCGAGAAGCGGGCCTACAATGAGCAGTTCTTC. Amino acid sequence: CASEKRAYNEQFF.

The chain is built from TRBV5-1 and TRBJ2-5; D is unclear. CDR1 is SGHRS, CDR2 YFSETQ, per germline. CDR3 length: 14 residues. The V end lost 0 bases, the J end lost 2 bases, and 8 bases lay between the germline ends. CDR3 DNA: TGCGCCAGCAGCTTGGCCGCGTTACAAGAGACCCAGTACTTC. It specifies CASSLAALQETQYF.

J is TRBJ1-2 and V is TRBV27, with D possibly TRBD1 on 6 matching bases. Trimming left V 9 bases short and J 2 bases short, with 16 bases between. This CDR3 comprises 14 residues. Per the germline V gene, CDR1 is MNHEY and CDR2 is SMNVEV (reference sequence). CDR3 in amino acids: CASSRRGLNYGYTF. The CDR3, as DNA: TGTGCCAGTTCCAGAAGGGGGTTGAACTATGGCTACACCTTC.

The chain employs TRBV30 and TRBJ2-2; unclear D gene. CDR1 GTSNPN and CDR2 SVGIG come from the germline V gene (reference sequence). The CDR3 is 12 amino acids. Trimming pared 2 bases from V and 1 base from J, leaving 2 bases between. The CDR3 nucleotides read TGTGCCTGGAGTCAGAACACCGGGGAGCTGTTTTTT. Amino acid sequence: CAWSQNTGELFF.

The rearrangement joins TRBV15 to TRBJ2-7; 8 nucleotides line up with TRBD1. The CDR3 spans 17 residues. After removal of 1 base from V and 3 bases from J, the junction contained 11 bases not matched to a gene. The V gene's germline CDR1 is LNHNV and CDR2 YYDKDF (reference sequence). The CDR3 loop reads CATSRGFDWGQVYEQYV. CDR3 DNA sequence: TGTGCCACCAGCAGAGGATTTGATTGGGGACAGGTCTACGAGCAGTACGTC.

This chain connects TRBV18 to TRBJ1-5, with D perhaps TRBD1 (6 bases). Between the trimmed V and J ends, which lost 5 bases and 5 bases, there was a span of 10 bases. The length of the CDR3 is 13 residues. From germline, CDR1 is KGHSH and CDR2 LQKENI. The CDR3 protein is CASSTRTDQPQHF. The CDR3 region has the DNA TGTGCCAGCTCAACCCGGACAGATCAGCCCCAGCATTTT.

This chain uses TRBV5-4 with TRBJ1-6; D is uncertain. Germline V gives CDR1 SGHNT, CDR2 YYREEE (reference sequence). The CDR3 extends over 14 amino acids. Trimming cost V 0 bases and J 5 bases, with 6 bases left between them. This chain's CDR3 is CASSLDRDNSPLHF. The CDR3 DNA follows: TGTGCCAGCAGCTTGGACAGAGATAATTCACCCCTCCACTTT.

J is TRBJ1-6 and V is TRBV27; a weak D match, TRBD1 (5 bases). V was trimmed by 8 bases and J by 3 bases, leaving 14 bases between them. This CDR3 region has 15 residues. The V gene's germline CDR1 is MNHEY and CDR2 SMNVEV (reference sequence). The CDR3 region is CASGWGTLYNSPLHF. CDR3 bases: TGTGCCAGCGGGTGGGGGACTCTCTATAATTCACCCCTCCACTTT.

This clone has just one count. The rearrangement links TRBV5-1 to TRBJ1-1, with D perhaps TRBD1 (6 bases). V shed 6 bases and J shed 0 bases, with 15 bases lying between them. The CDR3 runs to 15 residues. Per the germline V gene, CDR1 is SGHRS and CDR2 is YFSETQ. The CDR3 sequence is CASTRGGALNTEAFF. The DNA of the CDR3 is TGCGCCAGCACCCGAGGGGGGGCTTTGAACACTGAAGCTTTCTTT.

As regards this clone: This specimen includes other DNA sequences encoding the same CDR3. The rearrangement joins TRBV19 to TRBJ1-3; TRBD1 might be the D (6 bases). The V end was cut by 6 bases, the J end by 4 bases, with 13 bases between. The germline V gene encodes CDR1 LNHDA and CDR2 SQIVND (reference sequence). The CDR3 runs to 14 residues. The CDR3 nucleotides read TGTGCCAGTAGCTTACAGGGATTGGGAAACACCATATATTTT. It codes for CASSLQGLGNTIYF.

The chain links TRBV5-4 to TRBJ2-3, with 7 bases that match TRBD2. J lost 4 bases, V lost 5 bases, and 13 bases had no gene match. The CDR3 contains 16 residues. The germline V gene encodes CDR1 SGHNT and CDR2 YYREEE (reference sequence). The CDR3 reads CASRPGGTIPADTQYF. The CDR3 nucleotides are TGTGCCAGCAGACCCGGGGGGACGATCCCCGCAGATACGCAGTATTTT.

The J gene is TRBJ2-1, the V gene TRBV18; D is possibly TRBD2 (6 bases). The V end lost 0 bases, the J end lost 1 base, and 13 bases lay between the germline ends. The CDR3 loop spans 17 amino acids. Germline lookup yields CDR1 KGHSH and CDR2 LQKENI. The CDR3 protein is CASSPPVGGESYNEQFF. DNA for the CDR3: TGTGCCAGCTCACCACCGGTTGGCGGGGAATCCTACAATGAGCAGTTCTTC.

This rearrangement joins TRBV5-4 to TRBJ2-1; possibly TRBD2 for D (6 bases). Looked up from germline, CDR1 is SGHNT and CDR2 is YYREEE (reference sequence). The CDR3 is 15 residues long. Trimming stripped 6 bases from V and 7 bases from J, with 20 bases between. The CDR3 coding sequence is TGTGCCAGCAAAGACGGGACTTCCTTATCTAATGAGCAGTTCTTC. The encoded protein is CASKDGTSLSNEQFF.